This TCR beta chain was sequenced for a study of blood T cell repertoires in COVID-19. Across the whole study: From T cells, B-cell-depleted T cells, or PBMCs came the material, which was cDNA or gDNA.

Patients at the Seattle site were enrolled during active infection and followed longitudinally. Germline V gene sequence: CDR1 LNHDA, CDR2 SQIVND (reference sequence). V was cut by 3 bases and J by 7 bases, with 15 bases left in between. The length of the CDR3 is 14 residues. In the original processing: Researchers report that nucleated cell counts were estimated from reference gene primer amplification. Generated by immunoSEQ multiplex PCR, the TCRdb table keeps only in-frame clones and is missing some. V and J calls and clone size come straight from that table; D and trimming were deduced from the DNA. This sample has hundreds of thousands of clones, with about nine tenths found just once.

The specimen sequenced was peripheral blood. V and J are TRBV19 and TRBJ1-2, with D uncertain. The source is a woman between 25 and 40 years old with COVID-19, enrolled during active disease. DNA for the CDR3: TGTGCCAGTAGTATTATCTCAGGTGGAGGTGGCTACACCTTC. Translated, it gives CASSIISGGGGYTF.